This T cell receptor beta chain derives from a study of T cells in Graves' hyperthyroidism and ophthalmopathy. Points from the study as a whole: Most thyroid clonotypes expanded above 0.001 appeared in blood too.

This clonotype was picked up many times. Antigen unknown. Trimming removed 0 bases from V and 8 bases from J, with 19 bases in between. The CDR3 covers 16 residues. Germline values: CDR1 MNHEY, CDR2 SVGAGI. Amplified TCR beta CDR3 regions came from RNA transcripts. The HTBI set primed first-round TCR CDR3 RT-PCR. TCRdb independently ran MiXCR on the multiplex PCR reads; one entry per CDR3 protein. The sample holds about half a million distinct CDR3 sequences, roughly a quarter seen once. The receptor was derived from a woman aged 25 to 45 with Graves' ophthalmopathy. The specimen was blood. The chain recombines TRBV6-5 with TRBJ1-1; D possibly corresponds to TRBD1 (6 bases). The CDR3 sequence is CASSYSQLPGQREAFF. DNA for the CDR3: TGTGCCAGCAGTTACTCCCAGCTTCCTGGACAGAGAGAAGCTTTCTTT.